Listed below are T cell receptor beta chains from one sample, sequenced in a study of blood T cell dynamics during melanoma immunotherapy. Repertoires were generated with immunoSEQ multiplex PCR, while TCRdb's copy carries only in-frame clones and drops some. This table has approximately 10,000 clones, 85% to 90% appearing once. Material: blood, obtained from a patient treated with checkpoint blockade. Receptors were obtained from a human donor with melanoma. The CDR3 runs from the conserved cysteine through the conserved F or W. D genes are given only for firm matches. Size is stated for part of the rows, as once, few or many counts, or as a class when the clone is expanded.

clone_size: NA
j_call: TRBJ2-7
d_call: NA
v_call: TRBV7-6
cdr3_aa: CASSYDSTYEQYF
cdr3_nt: TGTGCCAGCAGCTACGACAGTACCTACGAGCAGTACTTC

clone_size: NA
j_call: TRBJ2-1
d_call: NA
v_call: TRBV12-5
cdr3_aa: CASGLVGGNSLVLQGEQFF
cdr3_nt: TGTGCTAGTGGTTTGGTAGGTGGTAACAGTCTGGTACTCCAGGGTGAGCAGTTCTTC

clone_size: NA
j_call: TRBJ2-3
d_call: NA
v_call: TRBV7-3
cdr3_aa: CASSLTGADTDTQYF
cdr3_nt: TGTGCCAGCTCCCTAACGGGGGCCGACACAGATACGCAGTATTTT

clone_size: NA
j_call: TRBJ2-1
d_call: NA
v_call: TRBV30
cdr3_aa: CAWIGSGTHNEQFF
cdr3_nt: TGTGCCTGGATCGGGTCCGGGACTCACAATGAGCAGTTCTTC

clone_size: NA
j_call: TRBJ1-2
d_call: TRBD1
v_call: TRBV19
cdr3_aa: CASSPPGTGTGSGYTF
cdr3_nt: TGTGCCAGTAGTCCTCCCGGGACAGGGACGGGAAGTGGCTACACCTTC

clone_size: NA
j_call: TRBJ2-7
d_call: NA
v_call: TRBV6-5
cdr3_aa: CAAGPTPPSYEQYF
cdr3_nt: TGTGCCGCAGGGCCCACCCCACCCAGCTACGAGCAGTACTTC

clone_size: NA
j_call: TRBJ2-1
d_call: NA
v_call: TRBV27
cdr3_aa: CASSTSGSSPRVF
cdr3_nt: TGTGCCAGCAGTACTTCCGGCAGCTCCCCTCGGGTCTTC

clone_size: few
j_call: TRBJ2-7
d_call: TRBD1
v_call: TRBV7-2
cdr3_aa: CASSLLGQAGSGEQYF
cdr3_nt: TGTGCCAGCAGCTTATTGGGACAGGCCGGAAGCGGCGAGCAGTACTTC

clone_size: once
j_call: TRBJ2-5
d_call: TRBD2
v_call: TRBV14
cdr3_aa: CASSRSGRAAETQYF
cdr3_nt: TGTGCCAGCAGCCGTAGCGGGAGGGCGGCAGAGACCCAGTACTTC

clone_size: NA
j_call: TRBJ2-7
d_call: NA
v_call: TRBV7-9
cdr3_aa: CASSWEWNEQYF
cdr3_nt: TGTGCCAGCAGCTGGGAGTGGAACGAGCAGTACTTC

clone_size: NA
j_call: TRBJ2-1
d_call: NA
v_call: TRBV7-9
cdr3_aa: CASSLQTYNEQFF
cdr3_nt: TGTGCCAGCAGCTTACAAACTTACAATGAGCAGTTCTTC

clone_size: few
j_call: TRBJ2-7
d_call: NA
v_call: TRBV2
cdr3_aa: CASRSFDRSSYEQYF
cdr3_nt: TGTGCCAGCAGAAGTTTTGACCGTTCCTCCTACGAGCAGTACTTC

clone_size: NA
j_call: TRBJ2-7
d_call: NA
v_call: TRBV5-5
cdr3_aa: CASSYQGGFSYEQYF
cdr3_nt: TGTGCCAGCAGCTACCAAGGGGGATTCTCCTACGAGCAGTACTTC

clone_size: NA
j_call: TRBJ2-7
d_call: NA
v_call: TRBV5-1
cdr3_aa: CASSSGQFYEQYF
cdr3_nt: TGCGCCAGCAGCTCAGGACAGTTCTACGAGCAGTACTTC

clone_size: few
j_call: TRBJ2-1
d_call: NA
v_call: TRBV7-9
cdr3_aa: CASSPGEPSREQFF
cdr3_nt: TGTGCCAGCAGCCCGGGGGAGCCGTCGAGGGAGCAGTTCTTC

clone_size: NA
j_call: TRBJ2-5
d_call: TRBD2
v_call: TRBV29-1
cdr3_aa: CSARTLGLAGEQETQYF
cdr3_nt: TGCAGCGCACGTACCCTGGGACTAGCGGGAGAACAAGAGACCCAGTACTTC

clone_size: NA
j_call: TRBJ2-2
d_call: TRBD1
v_call: TRBV4-2
cdr3_aa: CASSQGGQGYTGELFF
cdr3_nt: TGTGCCAGCAGCCAAGGGGGACAGGGGTACACCGGGGAGCTGTTTTTT

clone_size: NA
j_call: TRBJ2-2
d_call: NA
v_call: TRBV7-9
cdr3_aa: CASSLDRAGELFF
cdr3_nt: TGTGCCAGCAGCTTAGACAGGGCCGGGGAGCTGTTTTTT

clone_size: few
j_call: TRBJ1-2
d_call: TRBD1
v_call: TRBV9
cdr3_aa: CASHRGNYGYTF
cdr3_nt: TGTGCCAGCCACAGGGGGAACTATGGCTACACCTTC

clone_size: NA
j_call: TRBJ2-7
d_call: TRBD2
v_call: TRBV5-1
cdr3_aa: CASSFRTSGTTSEQYF
cdr3_nt: TGCGCCAGCAGCTTTCGGACTAGCGGGACTACATCCGAGCAGTACTTC

clone_size: NA
j_call: TRBJ1-1
d_call: TRBD1
v_call: TRBV5-1
cdr3_aa: CASSRDRGTEAFF
cdr3_nt: TGCGCCAGCAGCAGGGACAGGGGCACTGAAGCTTTCTTT

clone_size: NA
j_call: TRBJ2-1
d_call: TRBD1
v_call: TRBV13
cdr3_aa: CASSFRQGISYNEQFF
cdr3_nt: TGTGCCAGCAGCTTCCGACAGGGAATCTCCTACAATGAGCAGTTCTTC

clone_size: NA
j_call: TRBJ2-7
d_call: NA
v_call: TRBV5-1
cdr3_aa: CASSLGLIYEQYF
cdr3_nt: TGCGCCAGCAGCTTGGGACTTATCTACGAGCAGTACTTC

clone_size: NA
j_call: TRBJ2-7
d_call: NA
v_call: TRBV28
cdr3_aa: CASSAAGQTYEQYF
cdr3_nt: TGTGCCAGCAGCGCGGCGGGACAAACATACGAGCAGTACTTC

clone_size: NA
j_call: TRBJ1-2
d_call: NA
v_call: TRBV6-1
cdr3_aa: CASSHGGNYGYTF
cdr3_nt: TGTGCCAGCAGCCATGGGGGAAACTATGGCTACACCTTC

clone_size: NA
j_call: TRBJ2-7
d_call: NA
v_call: TRBV27
cdr3_aa: CASSLAGPSYEQYF
cdr3_nt: TGTGCCAGCAGTTTAGCAGGGCCCTCCTACGAGCAGTACTTC

clone_size: NA
j_call: TRBJ1-1
d_call: NA
v_call: TRBV4-1
cdr3_aa: CASSQEYRDTEAFF
cdr3_nt: TGCGCCAGCAGCCAAGAATACAGGGACACTGAAGCTTTCTTT

clone_size: NA
j_call: TRBJ2-1
d_call: NA
v_call: TRBV5-1
cdr3_aa: CASSLGGPNEQFF
cdr3_nt: TGCGCCAGCAGCTTGGGGGGCCCCAATGAGCAGTTCTTC

clone_size: NA
j_call: TRBJ2-2
d_call: TRBD1
v_call: TRBV29-1
cdr3_aa: CSVVDRHTGELFF
cdr3_nt: TGCAGCGTGGTGGACAGGCACACCGGGGAGCTGTTTTTT

clone_size: NA
j_call: TRBJ1-1
d_call: NA
v_call: TRBV6-6
cdr3_aa: CASSPTESGKAEAFF
cdr3_nt: TGTGCCAGCAGTCCCACAGAATCGGGCAAGGCTGAAGCTTTCTTT

clone_size: NA
j_call: TRBJ1-6
d_call: TRBD1
v_call: TRBV7-9
cdr3_aa: CASSLGTETNSPLHF
cdr3_nt: TGTGCCAGCAGCTTGGGGACAGAGACCAATTCACCCCTCCACTTT

clone_size: NA
j_call: TRBJ2-2
d_call: TRBD1
v_call: TRBV7-3
cdr3_aa: CASSLGQHTGELFF
cdr3_nt: TGTGCCAGCAGCTTGGGACAGCACACCGGGGAGCTGTTTTTT

clone_size: NA
j_call: TRBJ2-1
d_call: NA
v_call: TRBV11-2
cdr3_aa: CASSAQPTAEQFF
cdr3_nt: TGTGCCAGCAGCGCGCAACCCACAGCTGAGCAGTTCTTC

clone_size: few
j_call: TRBJ1-6
d_call: TRBD1
v_call: TRBV19
cdr3_aa: CASSIQGGNSPLHF
cdr3_nt: TGTGCCAGTAGTATCCAGGGGGGAAATTCACCCCTCCACTTT

clone_size: NA
j_call: TRBJ2-2
d_call: NA
v_call: TRBV19
cdr3_aa: CASSIRENTGELFF
cdr3_nt: TGTGCCAGTAGTATACGAGAGAACACCGGGGAGCTGTTTTTT

clone_size: NA
j_call: TRBJ2-7
d_call: TRBD1
v_call: TRBV23-1
cdr3_aa: CASSQLVRGHSYEQYF
cdr3_nt: TGCGCCAGCAGTCAATTGGTCAGGGGGCATTCCTACGAGCAGTACTTC

clone_size: NA
j_call: TRBJ2-2
d_call: TRBD1
v_call: TRBV28
cdr3_aa: CASSITGGINTGELFF
cdr3_nt: TGTGCCAGCAGTATAACAGGGGGCATCAACACCGGGGAGCTGTTTTTT

clone_size: NA
j_call: TRBJ2-1
d_call: NA
v_call: TRBV5-1
cdr3_aa: CASSLVSGVSNEQFF
cdr3_nt: TGCGCCAGCAGCTTGGTTTCAGGGGTCTCCAATGAGCAGTTCTTC

clone_size: NA
j_call: TRBJ1-1
d_call: NA
v_call: TRBV5-1
cdr3_aa: CASSSTGNTEAFF
cdr3_nt: TGCGCCAGCAGCTCGACAGGGAACACTGAAGCTTTCTTT

clone_size: NA
j_call: TRBJ2-3
d_call: NA
v_call: TRBV19
cdr3_aa: CASQRGPSGGDTQYF
cdr3_nt: TGTGCCAGTCAGAGGGGGCCCTCGGGGGGAGATACGCAGTATTTT

clone_size: NA
j_call: TRBJ1-4
d_call: NA
v_call: TRBV2
cdr3_aa: CASSSQGRGTNEKLFF
cdr3_nt: TGTGCCAGCAGCTCCCAGGGGAGGGGAACTAATGAAAAACTGTTTTTT

clone_size: NA
j_call: TRBJ2-1
d_call: TRBD2
v_call: TRBV28
cdr3_aa: CASSLSGRAYNEQFF
cdr3_nt: TGTGCCAGCAGTTTGAGCGGGAGGGCCTACAATGAGCAGTTCTTC

clone_size: NA
j_call: TRBJ1-6
d_call: TRBD1
v_call: TRBV5-1
cdr3_aa: CASSLGGTVNSPLHF
cdr3_nt: TGCGCCAGCAGCTTGGGGGGGACAGTCAATTCACCCCTCCACTTT

clone_size: NA
j_call: TRBJ2-1
d_call: NA
v_call: TRBV19
cdr3_aa: CASSPGTFLNEQFF
cdr3_nt: TGTGCCAGTAGTCCCGGGACTTTTTTGAATGAGCAGTTCTTC

clone_size: NA
j_call: TRBJ1-1
d_call: NA
v_call: TRBV6-1
cdr3_aa: CATRAQILNTEAFF
cdr3_nt: TGTGCCACCAGAGCGCAGATATTGAACACTGAAGCTTTCTTT

clone_size: once
j_call: TRBJ1-4
d_call: NA
v_call: TRBV7-2
cdr3_aa: CASSAGVWEKLFF
cdr3_nt: TGTGCCAGCAGCGCAGGGGTTTGGGAAAAACTGTTTTTT

clone_size: NA
j_call: TRBJ1-2
d_call: TRBD1
v_call: TRBV11-2
cdr3_aa: CASSIGTGMYGYTF
cdr3_nt: TGTGCCAGCAGCATAGGGACAGGGATGTATGGCTACACCTTC

clone_size: NA
j_call: TRBJ1-1
d_call: NA
v_call: TRBV7-9
cdr3_aa: CASSAYLGRRDTDTEAFF
cdr3_nt: TGTGCCAGCAGCGCGTATCTCGGGAGGCGCGACACGGACACTGAAGCTTTCTTT

clone_size: NA
j_call: TRBJ2-7
d_call: NA
v_call: TRBV6-5
cdr3_aa: CASSYRVRYEQYF
cdr3_nt: TGTGCCAGCAGTTACAGGGTACGGTACGAGCAGTACTTC